Each of the 3 T cell receptor beta chains below was sequenced from the same sample in a study of T-cell reconstitution after alpha-beta-depleted transplantation in children. Preparation of the TCRbeta library involved a method that used unique molecular identifiers. TCRdb reprocessed the PCR reads with MiXCR, giving one entry per CDR3 protein. The sample gives about 350,000 distinct CDR3 sequences, about an eighth of which show up once; around 4.1% is in the top ten. Here the sequenced sample was PBMCs, taken from the stem cell graft. These receptor sequences come from a human donor who donated a stem cell graft to a child with Fanconi anemia.

This clonotype was detected many times. The chain recombines TRBV27 with TRBJ2-5; no reliable D call. The CDR3 loop spans 14 amino acids. Germline V gene sequence: CDR1 MNHEY, CDR2 SMNVEV (reference sequence). V gave up 6 bases and J gave up 5 bases, with 16 bases separating them. CDR3 protein: CASSGAPRWETQYF. DNA of the CDR3: TGTGCCAGCAGCGGTGCTCCCAGGTGGGAGACCCAGTACTTC.

In its sample, this clonotype was seen a few times. V usage is TRBV29-1 and J usage is TRBJ1-5; D gene unclear. V was shortened by 4 bases and J by 5 bases, with 12 bases between the two germline ends. CDR1 is SQVTM, CDR2 ANQGSEA, per germline. The length of the CDR3 is 13 residues. This CDR3 is CSVGSQSDQPQHF. CDR3 nucleotide sequence: TGCAGCGTTGGATCGCAGTCCGATCAGCCCCAGCATTTT.

The sample holds many counts of this clonotype. J is TRBJ2-2 and V is TRBV5-1, with a possible D match to TRBD1 (6 bases). Trimming pared 4 bases from V and 4 bases from J, leaving 17 bases between. Germline V gene lookup returns CDR1 SGHRS and CDR2 YFSETQ. CDR3 length: 16 residues. The CDR3, as DNA: TGCGCCAGCAGCCTGCTACAGGGTACTAGCACCGGGGAGCTGTTTTTT. As protein: CASSLLQGTSTGELFF.